A selection of T cell receptor beta chains follows, all from one sample in a study of T cell responses to AZD1222 COVID-19 vaccine. Method: immunoSEQ multiplex PCR; TCRdb's copy keeps in-frame clones and lacks some. The table includes about 120,000 clones, around 91% detected once. The starting material was peripheral blood, obtained on day 0 of AZD1222 vaccination. The source is an adult in good health. CDR3s include the opening cysteine and the closing phenylalanine or tryptophan. The D gene is left open where the match is weak. Clone size appears in some rows only: once, few, many, or a class for an expanded clone.

16	TRBV2	-	TRBD1	TRBJ1-4	TGTGCCAGCAGTGAAGCGCCCAGGGGGCATCGGGAAAAACTGTTTTTT	CASSEAPRGHREKLFF
16	TRBV5-1	-	TRBD1	TRBJ1-1	TGCGCCAGCAGCCCTGGGACAGGGGGCGGGAACACTGAAGCTTTCTTT	CASSPGTGGGNTEAFF
13	TRBV30	-	-	TRBJ1-1	TGTGCCTGGAGTAGCCAGCCGAACACTGAAGCTTTCTTT	CAWSSQPNTEAFF
13	TRBV30	-	-	TRBJ1-5	TGTGCCTGGAGTCACAGGATCGGGCAGCCCCAGCATTTT	CAWSHRIGQPQHF
14	TRBV18	-	TRBD1	TRBJ1-2	TGTGCCAGCTCACCAACCGGGACAGGGAATGGCTACACCTTC	CASSPTGTGNGYTF
12	TRBV19	-	-	TRBJ1-1	TGTGCCAGTAGTCTCTCGACCACTGAAGCTTTCTTT	CASSLSTTEAFF
13	TRBV6-4	-	-	TRBJ1-1	TGTGCCAGCAGTGACTCGGGGGGGAAGGTAGCTTTCTTT	CASSDSGGKVAFF
16	TRBV13	-	TRBD1	TRBJ1-2	TGTGCCAGCAGCCAGAGGACAGGGGGCGTTAACTATGGCTACACCTTC	CASSQRTGGVNYGYTF
16	TRBV7-9	-	-	TRBJ1-3	TGTGCCAGCAGCTCGGACGACAGGAGCTCTGGAAACACCATATATTTT	CASSSDDRSSGNTIYF
15	TRBV4-1	-	-	TRBJ2-2	TGCGCCAGCCGGGACACAGAGTTATGGACCGGGGAGCTGTTTTTT	CASRDTELWTGELFF
14	TRBV10-2	few	-	TRBJ1-5	TGCGCCAGCAGGCCCGAGTGGGACTATCAGCCCCAGCATTTT	CASRPEWDYQPQHF
16	TRBV5-4	once	-	TRBJ2-3	TGTGCCAGCAGCTTTAGAGGTTTTCCTAGCACAGATACGCAGTATTTT	CASSFRGFPSTDTQYF
16	TRBV15	-	TRBD1	TRBJ2-2	TGTGCCACCAGCAGAGATTGGACAGGGGTCACCGGGGAGCTGTTTTTT	CATSRDWTGVTGELFF
16	TRBV19	-	-	TRBJ1-2	TGTGCCAGTAGTATAGGTCACGGTCTAGCTAACTATGGCTACACCTTC	CASSIGHGLANYGYTF
16	TRBV6-1	-	TRBD1	TRBJ1-2	TGTGCCAGCAGTGTTGGGACAGGGGGCCATAGCTATGGCTACACCTTC	CASSVGTGGHSYGYTF
13	TRBV19	few	-	TRBJ1-2	TGTGCCAGTAGTATAGGAGGGAACTATGGCTACACCTTC	CASSIGGNYGYTF
20	TRBV6-1	-	TRBD1	TRBJ1-6	TGTGCCAGCAGTGAAGCGGACAGGCTCAGGCCAAGCTCCTATAATTCACCCCTCCACTTT	CASSEADRLRPSSYNSPLHF
14	TRBV25-1	-	TRBD2	TRBJ2-7	TGTGCCAGCAGTGCCCTAGCGGGGGGGCACGAGCAGTACTTC	CASSALAGGHEQYF
16	TRBV6-1	once	-	TRBJ1-2	TGTGCCAGCAGTGAGAGAGAACCCAGTCTCTCCGGCGGCTACACCTTC	CASSEREPSLSGGYTF
13	TRBV3-1/TRBV3-2	-	-	TRBJ1-1	TGTGCCAGCATTGGACACCTGAACACTGAAGCTTTCTTT	CASIGHLNTEAFF
14	TRBV6-5	-	TRBD1	TRBJ2-6	TGTGCCAGCGGGACAGGGGCTGGGGCCAACGTCCTGACTTTC	CASGTGAGANVLTF
16	TRBV4-2	-	TRBD1	TRBJ1-1	TGTGCCAGCAGCCTCAATTGGGACAGGGTAAACACTGAAGCTTTCTTT	CASSLNWDRVNTEAFF
15	TRBV9	-	TRBD1	TRBJ1-4	TGTGCCAGCAGCGCCACCGGGACAGGGAGGGAAAAACTGTTTTTT	CASSATGTGREKLFF
14	TRBV11-2	-	TRBD1	TRBJ1-1	TGTGCCAGCCAGCCCGTCAGGGGGCAGGCTGAAGCTTTCTTT	CASQPVRGQAEAFF
18	TRBV11-2	once	TRBD1	TRBJ2-2	TGTGCCAGCAGCTTAAGAGGTTGGGGGACAGGGGATTCCGGGGAGCTGTTTTTT	CASSLRGWGTGDSGELFF
14	TRBV9	-	TRBD1	TRBJ2-1	TGTGCCAGCAGCCCCGGGACAGCTTACAATGAGCAGTTCTTC	CASSPGTAYNEQFF
14	TRBV5-1	-	-	TRBJ1-1	TGCGCCAGCAGCCTCCTGACAGAGAACACTGAAGCTTTCTTT	CASSLLTENTEAFF
14	TRBV5-4	-	-	TRBJ2-2	TGTGCCAGCAGCTTTAAGGGGAACACCGGGGAGCTGTTTTTT	CASSFKGNTGELFF
12	TRBV14	-	-	TRBJ1-2	TGTGCCAGCAGCCCTCGGGTCTATGGCTACACCTTC	CASSPRVYGYTF